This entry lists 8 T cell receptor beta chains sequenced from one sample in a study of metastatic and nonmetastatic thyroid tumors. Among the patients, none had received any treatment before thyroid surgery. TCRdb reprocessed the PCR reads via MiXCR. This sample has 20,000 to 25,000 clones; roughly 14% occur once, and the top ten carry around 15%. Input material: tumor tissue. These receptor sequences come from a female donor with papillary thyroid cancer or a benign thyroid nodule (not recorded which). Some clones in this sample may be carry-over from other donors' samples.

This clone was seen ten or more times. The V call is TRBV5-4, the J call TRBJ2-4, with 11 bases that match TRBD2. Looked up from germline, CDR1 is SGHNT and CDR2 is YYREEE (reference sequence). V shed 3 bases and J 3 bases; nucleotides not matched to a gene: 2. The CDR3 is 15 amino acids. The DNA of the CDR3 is TGTGCCAGCAGCTCTCTAGCGGGAGGCAAAAACATTCAGTACTTC. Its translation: CASSSLAGGKNIQYF. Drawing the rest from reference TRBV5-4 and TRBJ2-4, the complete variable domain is ETGVTQSPTHLIKTRGQQVTLRCSSQSGHNTVSWYQQALGQGPQFIFQYYREEENGRGNFPPRFSGLQFPNYSSELNVNALELDDSALYLCASSSLAGGKNIQYFGAGTRLSVL.

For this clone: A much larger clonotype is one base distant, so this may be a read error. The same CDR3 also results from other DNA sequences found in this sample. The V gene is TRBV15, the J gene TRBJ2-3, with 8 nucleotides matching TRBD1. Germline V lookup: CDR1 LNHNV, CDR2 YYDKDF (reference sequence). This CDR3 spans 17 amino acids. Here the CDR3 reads CATSTDEGQASTDTQYF. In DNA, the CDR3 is TGTGCCACCAGCACAGATGAGGGACAGGCGAGCACAGATACGCAGTACTTT.

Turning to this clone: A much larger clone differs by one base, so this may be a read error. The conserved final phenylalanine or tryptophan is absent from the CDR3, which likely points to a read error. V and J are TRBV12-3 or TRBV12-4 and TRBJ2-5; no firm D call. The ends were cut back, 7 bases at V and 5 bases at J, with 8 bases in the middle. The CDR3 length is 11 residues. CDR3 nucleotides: TGTGCCAGCATCGGAGCGGAGACCCAGTACCTC. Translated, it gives CASIGAETQYL.

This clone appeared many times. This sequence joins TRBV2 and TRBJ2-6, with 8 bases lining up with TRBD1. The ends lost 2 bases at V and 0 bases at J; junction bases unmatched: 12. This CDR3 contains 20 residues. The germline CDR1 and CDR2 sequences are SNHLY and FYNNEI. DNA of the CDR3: TGTGCCAGCAGTGAAACCCGGACAGGGAGTTCACTCTCTGGGGCCAACGTCCTGACTTTC. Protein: CASSETRTGSSLSGANVLTF.

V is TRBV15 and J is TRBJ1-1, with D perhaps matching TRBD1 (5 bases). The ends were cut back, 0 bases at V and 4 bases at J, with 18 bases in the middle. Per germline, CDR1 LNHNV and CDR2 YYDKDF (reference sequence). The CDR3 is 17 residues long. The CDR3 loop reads CATSREGGRVLITEAFF. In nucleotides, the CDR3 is TGTGCCACCAGCAGAGAGGGGGGGAGGGTTTTGATCACTGAAGCTTTCTTT.

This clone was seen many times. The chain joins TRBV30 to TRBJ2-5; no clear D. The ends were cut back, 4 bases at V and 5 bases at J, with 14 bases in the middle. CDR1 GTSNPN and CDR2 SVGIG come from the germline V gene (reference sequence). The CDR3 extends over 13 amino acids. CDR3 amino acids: CAWTRNMGETQYF. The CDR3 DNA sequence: TGTGCCTGGACCAGAAATATGGGGGAGACCCAGTACTTC.

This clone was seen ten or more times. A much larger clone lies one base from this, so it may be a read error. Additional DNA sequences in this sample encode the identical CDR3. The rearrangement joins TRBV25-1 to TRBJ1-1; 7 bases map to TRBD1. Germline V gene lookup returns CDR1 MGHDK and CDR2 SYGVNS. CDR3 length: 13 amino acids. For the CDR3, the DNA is TGTGCCAGCAGGGACAGGAGGGGGACTGAGGCTTTCTTT. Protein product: CASRDRRGTEAFF.

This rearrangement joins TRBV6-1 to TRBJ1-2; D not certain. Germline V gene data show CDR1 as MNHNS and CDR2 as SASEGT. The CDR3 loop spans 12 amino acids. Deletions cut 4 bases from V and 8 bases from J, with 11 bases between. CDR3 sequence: CASSGISWGYTF. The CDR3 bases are TGTGCCAGCAGTGGGATCTCATGGGGCTACACCTTC.